These 26 T cell receptor beta chains were all obtained from the same sample, sequenced in a study of OX40 agonist ivuxolimab in advanced cancers. Measured with immunoSEQ multiplex PCR; TCRdb has only the in-frame clones, and not every one. The sample shows around 63,000 clones, 80% to 90% of them seen only once. The source material was CD4+ or CD8+ T cells sorted from blood, sampled in a trial of the OX40 agonist ivuxolimab. Receptors were obtained from an adult with an advanced solid tumor such as melanoma, head and neck, liver or kidney cancer.

This clone was detected once. CDR3 loop: CASSHGTREKLFF. Here the CDR3 DNA reads TGTGCCAGCAGCCATGGGACACGTGAAAAACTGTTTTTT. This sequence joins TRBV11-2 and TRBJ1-4; D is possibly TRBD1 (6 bases). The germline gives CDR1 SGHAT, CDR2 FQNNGV. The CDR3 length is 13 residues. Between the trimmed V and J ends, which lost 5 bases and 7 bases, there was a span of 11 bases.

V gene TRBV5-1 combines with J gene TRBJ2-5; TRBD1 is a possible D gene (6 bases). The V gene lost 4 bases and the J gene lost 2 bases, with 12 bases spanning the gap. CDR1 and CDR2 (germline): SGHRS, YFSETQ. The CDR3 loop spans 14 amino acids. The CDR3 sequence is CASSTQQGQETQYF. The CDR3 DNA sequence: TGCGCCAGCAGCACGCAACAGGGTCAAGAGACCCAGTACTTC.

The V gene is TRBV5-1, the J gene TRBJ2-1; 7 bases line up with TRBD2. The CDR3 consists of 17 residues. V was pared by 4 bases and J by 0 bases, with 10 bases of the junction left unmatched. The germline V gene has CDR1 SGHRS and CDR2 YFSETQ. The CDR3, as DNA: TGCGCCAGCAGCACCGGACTAGTCCAAAGCTCCTACAATGAGCAGTTCTTC. Translation: CASSTGLVQSSYNEQFF.

This clone was seen only once. The chain employs TRBV27 and TRBJ1-6; 8 bases are shared with TRBD1. CDR1 MNHEY and CDR2 SMNVEV come from the germline V gene (reference sequence). This CDR3 contains 14 residues. The junction had 4 bases not matched to a gene; V was cut back by 3 bases and J by 9 bases. CDR3 protein: CASSFDRGGSPLHF. CDR3 DNA: TGTGCCAGCAGTTTCGACAGGGGAGGTTCACCCCTCCACTTT.

V usage is TRBV11-2 and J usage is TRBJ2-2; D is perhaps TRBD1 (5 bases). The V end lost 1 base, the J end lost 7 bases, and 13 bases lay between the germline ends. Germline-derived CDR1 and CDR2 are SGHAT and FQNNGV. This CDR3 comprises 15 residues. The CDR3 spells CASSLALGAGGELFF. The DNA of the CDR3 is TGTGCCAGCAGCTTAGCCCTTGGGGCCGGCGGGGAGCTGTTTTTT.

A note on this clone: Other DNA sequences from this sample encode an identical CDR3 as well. The chain links TRBV19 to TRBJ2-7, with D possibly being TRBD2 (6 bases). CDR1 is LNHDA and CDR2 is SQIVND in the germline V gene (reference sequence). The CDR3 sequence is 14 residues long. Trimming took 3 bases from V and 10 from J, leaving 19 bases between them. The CDR3 bases are TGTGCCAGTAGTATGGGGCAGGGAGGAGGAAAACAGTACTTC. It translates to CASSMGQGGGKQYF.

This clone was found a few times. The chain employs TRBV5-4 and TRBJ1-4; 7 nucleotides match TRBD1. The CDR3 contains 14 residues. Looked up from germline, CDR1 is SGHNT and CDR2 is YYREEE (reference sequence). J lost 5 bases, V lost 5 bases, and 6 bases had no gene match. CDR3 nucleotides: TGTGCCAGCAGTTGGACAGGATCAAATGAAAAACTGTTTTTT. Amino acids: CASSWTGSNEKLFF.

The rearrangement links TRBV28 to TRBJ1-1, with D hard to call. V was shortened by 8 bases and J by 8 bases, with 15 bases between the two germline ends. The CDR3 consists of 12 residues. Germline CDR1 and CDR2: MDHEN and SYDVKM. DNA for the CDR3: TGTGCCAGCGGCGAGGACCTCCTGGAAGCTTTCTTT. Its translation is CASGEDLLEAFF.

The chain carries TRBV19 and TRBJ2-5; D gene uncertain. V was shortened by 6 bases and J by 5 bases, with 19 bases between the two germline ends. Germline V gene sequence: CDR1 LNHDA, CDR2 SQIVND (reference sequence). The CDR3 runs 15 residues. CDR3 coding DNA: TGTGCCAGTAGACTCTCCGCTGGTTCCGGGGAGACCCAGTACTTC. Translated, it gives CASRLSAGSGETQYF.

This chain uses TRBV11-2 with TRBJ2-5; 14 bases line up with TRBD2. CDR1 SGHAT and CDR2 FQNNGV come from the germline V gene. Unmatched junction bases numbered 9, after V lost 4 bases and J lost 5 bases. CDR3 length equals 17 residues. In DNA, the CDR3 is TGTGCCAGCAGCTCCGGACTAGCGGGAGGTTCTAGGGAGACCCAGTACTTC. This translates into CASSSGLAGGSRETQYF.

This clone was counted a few times. The chain is built from TRBV2 and TRBJ1-2; D gene uncertain. Trimming took 5 bases from V and 4 from J, leaving 8 bases between them. Germline V lookup: CDR1 SNHLY, CDR2 FYNNEI. CDR3 length equals 12 residues. In nucleotides, the CDR3 is TGTGCCAGCAGTATGTACAGCTATGGCTACACCTTC. Protein product: CASSMYSYGYTF.

The rearrangement uses TRBV2 and TRBJ1-1, with D maybe TRBD1 (6 bases). Germline V gene data show CDR1 as SNHLY and CDR2 as FYNNEI. The V gene lost 3 bases and the J gene lost 5 bases, with 13 bases spanning the gap. The CDR3 contains 14 residues. The CDR3 spells CASSDWGARTEAFF. CDR3 sequence (DNA): TGTGCCAGCAGTGATTGGGGGGCACGAACTGAAGCTTTCTTT.

The rearrangement links TRBV6-6 to TRBJ1-4, with D tentatively TRBD1 (6 bases). The V gene's germline CDR1 is MNHNY and CDR2 SVGAGI (reference sequence). Trimming took off 2 bases at V and 6 bases at J, with 10 bases between the two ends. This CDR3 has 14 amino acids. Here the CDR3 reads CASSYTRGDEKLFF. The CDR3 DNA sequence: TGTGCCAGCAGTTACACCAGGGGCGATGAAAAACTGTTTTTT.

This chain uses TRBV11-1 with TRBJ2-1; D gene ambiguous. Trimming shortened V by 1 base and J by 1 base, and 5 bases separated the two germline ends. CDR1 is SGHAT and CDR2 is FQDESV in the germline V gene (reference sequence). The CDR3 is made up of 14 amino acids. The CDR3 spells CASSLGDSYNEQFF. The CDR3 nucleotides are TGTGCCAGCAGCTTAGGGGATTCCTACAATGAGCAGTTCTTC.

CDR3 protein: CASSWTSGRGTGELFF. The CDR3 DNA is TGTGCCAGCAGCTGGACTAGCGGGAGGGGCACCGGGGAGCTGTTTTTT. The chain combines TRBV7-2 with TRBJ2-2; 15 positions agree with TRBD2. Germline V lookup: CDR1 SGHTA, CDR2 FQGNSA. J was trimmed by 4 bases and V by 4 bases; bases with no gene match: 1. CDR3 length: 16 residues.

The CDR3 sequence is CASSSLGGSGSDEQFF. Written as DNA, the CDR3 is TGCGCCAGCAGCTCCCTGGGCGGGAGTGGGTCGGATGAGCAGTTCTTC. This chain links TRBV5-1 with TRBJ2-1; TRBD2 agrees at 7 bases. CDR3 size: 16 residues. J was trimmed by 8 bases and V by 3 bases; bases with no gene match: 14. The germline V gene encodes CDR1 SGHRS and CDR2 YFSETQ.

The V call is TRBV30, the J call TRBJ2-1; a possible D gene is TRBD1 (5 bases). This CDR3 contains 14 residues. Trimming took off 3 bases at V and 3 bases at J, with 12 bases between the two ends. CDR1 and CDR2 (germline): GTSNPN, SVGIG (reference sequence). CDR3 region: CAWSDRSVYNEQFF. DNA of the CDR3: TGTGCCTGGAGCGACAGATCGGTCTACAATGAGCAGTTCTTC.

This rearrangement joins TRBV28 to TRBJ2-3; TRBD2 matches at 14 bases. Trimming cost V 6 bases and J 4 bases; bases outside gene matches: 15. In germline, CDR1 is MDHEN, CDR2 SYDVKM. The CDR3 length is 19 residues. CDR3 loop: CASSAGLAGGHLGADTQYF. The DNA of the CDR3 is TGTGCCAGCAGCGCCGGACTAGCGGGAGGCCACCTTGGGGCAGATACGCAGTATTTT. Based on the CDR3 plus reference TRBV28 and TRBJ2-3, the full variable domain is DVKVTQSSRYLVKRTGEKVFLECVQDMDHENMFWYRQDPGLGLRLIYFSYDVKMKEKGDIPEGYSVSREKKERFSLILESASTNQTSMYLCASSAGLAGGHLGADTQYFGPGTRLTVL.

The gene calls are TRBV18 and TRBJ2-7; 9 bases fit TRBD1. This CDR3 spans 14 amino acids. Germline V gene lookup returns CDR1 KGHSH and CDR2 LQKENI. V trimming: 6 bases; J trimming: 9 bases; junction bases outside the gene matches: 12. The CDR3 region is CASSLGTGLGVQYF. CDR3 nucleotide sequence: TGTGCCAGCTCTCTCGGGACAGGGCTAGGTGTGCAGTACTTC.

The CDR3 loop is CASSPMVTGTGSTDTQYF. The CDR3 DNA reads TGCGCCAGCAGCCCAATGGTCACCGGGACAGGGAGCACAGATACGCAGTATTTT. V and J are TRBV5-1 and TRBJ2-3, with 9 positions matching TRBD1. Losses at the gene ends were 4 bases for V and 0 bases for J; bases not matched to a gene: 12. Germline V gene sequence: CDR1 SGHRS, CDR2 YFSETQ. This CDR3 comprises 18 residues.

The chain links TRBV6-6 to TRBJ2-1; tentative D call: TRBD1 (5 bases). CDR1 is MNHNY and CDR2 is SVGAGI in the germline V gene (reference sequence). The CDR3 consists of 14 residues. Trimming pared 0 bases from V and 2 bases from J, leaving 5 bases between. The CDR3 DNA reads TGTGCCAGCAGTTACTCGGACACCTACAATGAGCAGTTCTTC. It translates to CASSYSDTYNEQFF.

This clone has just one count. The sample contains more than one DNA sequence encoding this CDR3. This rearrangement joins TRBV5-4 to TRBJ1-2, with D unclear. V lost 3 bases, J lost 1 base, and 7 bases lay in between. This CDR3 spans 13 amino acids. In germline, CDR1 is SGHNT, CDR2 YYREEE (reference sequence). As DNA, the CDR3 is TGTGCCAGCAGCTCCGACGGTAACTATGGCTACACCTTC. Amino acid sequence: CASSSDGNYGYTF.

This CDR3 reads CASRNTGMQPQHF. For the CDR3, the DNA is TGTGCCAGCAGGAACACAGGGATGCAGCCCCAGCATTTT. The chain joins TRBV6-1 to TRBJ1-5; tentative D call: TRBD1 (6 bases). Germline CDR1 reads MNHNS; CDR2 reads SASEGT. V lost 6 bases, J lost 7 bases, and 13 bases lay in between. The CDR3 contains 13 residues.

V and J are TRBV5-4 and TRBJ2-1; the match to TRBD2 covers 13 bases. CDR1 and CDR2 (germline): SGHNT, YYREEE (reference sequence). There are 14 residues in the CDR3. The J segment lost 5 bases and the V segment lost 4 bases, leaving 0 bases of the junction unmatched. DNA for the CDR3: TGTGCCAGCAGCGGGACTAGCGGGGACAATGAGCAGTTCTTC. Translation gives CASSGTSGDNEQFF. Based on the CDR3 plus reference TRBV5-4 and TRBJ2-1, the full variable domain is ETGVTQSPTHLIKTRGQQVTLRCSSQSGHNTVSWYQQALGQGPQFIFQYYREEENGRGNFPPRFSGLQFPNYSSELNVNALELDDSALYLCASSGTSGDNEQFFGPGTRLTVL.

The chain combines TRBV19 with TRBJ2-1, with D possibly matching TRBD1 (6 bases). This CDR3 is built from 13 residues. Germline V gene data show CDR1 as LNHDA and CDR2 as SQIVND (reference sequence). The V and J ends lost 3 bases and 10 bases respectively, with 13 bases between them. CDR3: CASSINRDREQFF. Here the CDR3 DNA reads TGTGCCAGTAGTATCAACAGGGACCGGGAGCAGTTCTTC.

This chain joins TRBV29-1 and TRBJ2-5, with no clear D. Trimming pared 7 bases from V and 5 bases from J, leaving 17 bases between. The CDR3 spans 13 residues. Per germline, CDR1 SQVTM and CDR2 ANQGSEA. The CDR3 DNA reads TGCAGCGCCCTGACCGCCGGTATGGAGACCCAGTACTTC. Translating gives CSALTAGMETQYF. Based on the CDR3 plus reference TRBV29-1 and TRBJ2-5, the full variable domain is SAVISQKPSRDICQRGTSLTIQCQVDSQVTMMFWYRQQPGQSLTLIATANQGSEATYESGFVIDKFPISRPNLTFSTLTVSNMSPEDSSIYLCSALTAGMETQYFGPGTRLLVL.